This TCR beta chain was recorded in a study of Ad26.COV2.S vaccination and SARS-CoV-2 variants. For the study at large: In the study, Ad26.COV2.S was injected intramuscularly once, or twice 56 days apart. Study-wide findings and caveats: Researchers reported similar non-spike TCR breadth in vaccine and placebo recipients. Marked by substantial breadth, spike-specific CD8+ and CD4+ T cell responses were reportedly seen after vaccination.

Note on this clone: Its target is not known.

Documented treatment: around 19 received Ad26.COV2.S at low or high dose, single or two shots; about 5 received placebo; per-sample allocation not given. Sampling happened 63 days after the first vaccine or placebo injection. The donor's status was that of an adult aged 18-55 years in Boston. The protocol was immunoSEQ multiplex PCR, while the TCRdb copy is restricted to in-frame clones and leaves out a portion. This table holds about 680,000 clones, roughly nine tenths found once. The CDR3 spans 20 residues. V was cut by 4 bases and J by 2 bases, with 31 bases left in between. Germline CDR1 is SQVTM and CDR2 is ANQGSEA.

Sample: peripheral blood, taken in a trial of Ad26.COV2.S vaccine versus placebo. V is TRBV29-1 and J is TRBJ2-3, with D tentatively TRBD1 (7 bases). This TCR derives from a person between 18 and 65 years old who received the Ad26.COV2.S COVID-19 vaccine or a placebo. CDR3 residues: CSVVPMGRTGEQPYTDTQYF. CDR3 nucleotides: TGCAGCGTTGTACCCATGGGGAGGACAGGAGAACAACCTTACACAGATACGCAGTATTTT.